The clone carrying this T cell receptor (beta chain) was recorded only once. The sample carries other DNA sequences with the same CDR3. The CDR3 sequence is 13 residues long. CDR1 and CDR2 (germline): SGHAT, FQNNGV. Trimming pared 5 bases from V and 1 base from J, leaving 9 bases between. In the study's own analysis: Counts of nucleated cells, estimated from reference gene primer amplification, were obtained. Sequencing used immunoSEQ multiplex PCR; TCRdb keeps in-frame clones, though not all of them. V and J calls plus clone size are reproduced from that table; the DNA served to infer D and trimming. Here the sample spans just over 300,000 clones, about nine tenths being singletons. Seattle patient enrollment occurred during active infection, with longitudinal follow-up thereafter. The data stem from a study of blood T cell repertoires in COVID-19. Study overall: Some COVID-19 samples were acute and others convalescent; all came from the United States, Italy and Spain. PBMCs, B-cell-depleted T cells, or T cells were the source of the cDNA or gDNA that made up the material.

Sequenced material: peripheral blood. The V gene is TRBV11-2, the J gene TRBJ2-7, with D possibly being TRBD1 (6 bases). The sequence derives from a woman under 40 with COVID-19, enrolled during active disease. CDR3 sequence (DNA): TGTGCCAGCAGCCATGGACAGTCCTACGAGCAGTACTTC. It yields the protein CASSHGQSYEQYF.